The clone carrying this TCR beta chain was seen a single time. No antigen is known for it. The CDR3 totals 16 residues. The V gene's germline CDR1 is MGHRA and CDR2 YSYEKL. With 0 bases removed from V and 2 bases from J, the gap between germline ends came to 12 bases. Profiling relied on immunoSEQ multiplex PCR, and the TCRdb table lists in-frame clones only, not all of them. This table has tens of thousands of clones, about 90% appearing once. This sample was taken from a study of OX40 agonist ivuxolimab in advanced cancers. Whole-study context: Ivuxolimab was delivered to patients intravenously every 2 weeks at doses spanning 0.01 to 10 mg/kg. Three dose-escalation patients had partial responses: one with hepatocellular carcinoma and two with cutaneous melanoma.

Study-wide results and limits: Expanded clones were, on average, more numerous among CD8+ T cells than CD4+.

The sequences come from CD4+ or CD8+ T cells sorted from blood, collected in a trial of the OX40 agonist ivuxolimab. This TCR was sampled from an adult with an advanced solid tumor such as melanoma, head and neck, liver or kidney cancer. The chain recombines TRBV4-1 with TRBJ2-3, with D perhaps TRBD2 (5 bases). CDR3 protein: CASSQEGGWLTDTQYF. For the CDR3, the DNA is TGCGCCAGCAGCCAAGAAGGCGGGTGGCTCACAGATACGCAGTATTTT.